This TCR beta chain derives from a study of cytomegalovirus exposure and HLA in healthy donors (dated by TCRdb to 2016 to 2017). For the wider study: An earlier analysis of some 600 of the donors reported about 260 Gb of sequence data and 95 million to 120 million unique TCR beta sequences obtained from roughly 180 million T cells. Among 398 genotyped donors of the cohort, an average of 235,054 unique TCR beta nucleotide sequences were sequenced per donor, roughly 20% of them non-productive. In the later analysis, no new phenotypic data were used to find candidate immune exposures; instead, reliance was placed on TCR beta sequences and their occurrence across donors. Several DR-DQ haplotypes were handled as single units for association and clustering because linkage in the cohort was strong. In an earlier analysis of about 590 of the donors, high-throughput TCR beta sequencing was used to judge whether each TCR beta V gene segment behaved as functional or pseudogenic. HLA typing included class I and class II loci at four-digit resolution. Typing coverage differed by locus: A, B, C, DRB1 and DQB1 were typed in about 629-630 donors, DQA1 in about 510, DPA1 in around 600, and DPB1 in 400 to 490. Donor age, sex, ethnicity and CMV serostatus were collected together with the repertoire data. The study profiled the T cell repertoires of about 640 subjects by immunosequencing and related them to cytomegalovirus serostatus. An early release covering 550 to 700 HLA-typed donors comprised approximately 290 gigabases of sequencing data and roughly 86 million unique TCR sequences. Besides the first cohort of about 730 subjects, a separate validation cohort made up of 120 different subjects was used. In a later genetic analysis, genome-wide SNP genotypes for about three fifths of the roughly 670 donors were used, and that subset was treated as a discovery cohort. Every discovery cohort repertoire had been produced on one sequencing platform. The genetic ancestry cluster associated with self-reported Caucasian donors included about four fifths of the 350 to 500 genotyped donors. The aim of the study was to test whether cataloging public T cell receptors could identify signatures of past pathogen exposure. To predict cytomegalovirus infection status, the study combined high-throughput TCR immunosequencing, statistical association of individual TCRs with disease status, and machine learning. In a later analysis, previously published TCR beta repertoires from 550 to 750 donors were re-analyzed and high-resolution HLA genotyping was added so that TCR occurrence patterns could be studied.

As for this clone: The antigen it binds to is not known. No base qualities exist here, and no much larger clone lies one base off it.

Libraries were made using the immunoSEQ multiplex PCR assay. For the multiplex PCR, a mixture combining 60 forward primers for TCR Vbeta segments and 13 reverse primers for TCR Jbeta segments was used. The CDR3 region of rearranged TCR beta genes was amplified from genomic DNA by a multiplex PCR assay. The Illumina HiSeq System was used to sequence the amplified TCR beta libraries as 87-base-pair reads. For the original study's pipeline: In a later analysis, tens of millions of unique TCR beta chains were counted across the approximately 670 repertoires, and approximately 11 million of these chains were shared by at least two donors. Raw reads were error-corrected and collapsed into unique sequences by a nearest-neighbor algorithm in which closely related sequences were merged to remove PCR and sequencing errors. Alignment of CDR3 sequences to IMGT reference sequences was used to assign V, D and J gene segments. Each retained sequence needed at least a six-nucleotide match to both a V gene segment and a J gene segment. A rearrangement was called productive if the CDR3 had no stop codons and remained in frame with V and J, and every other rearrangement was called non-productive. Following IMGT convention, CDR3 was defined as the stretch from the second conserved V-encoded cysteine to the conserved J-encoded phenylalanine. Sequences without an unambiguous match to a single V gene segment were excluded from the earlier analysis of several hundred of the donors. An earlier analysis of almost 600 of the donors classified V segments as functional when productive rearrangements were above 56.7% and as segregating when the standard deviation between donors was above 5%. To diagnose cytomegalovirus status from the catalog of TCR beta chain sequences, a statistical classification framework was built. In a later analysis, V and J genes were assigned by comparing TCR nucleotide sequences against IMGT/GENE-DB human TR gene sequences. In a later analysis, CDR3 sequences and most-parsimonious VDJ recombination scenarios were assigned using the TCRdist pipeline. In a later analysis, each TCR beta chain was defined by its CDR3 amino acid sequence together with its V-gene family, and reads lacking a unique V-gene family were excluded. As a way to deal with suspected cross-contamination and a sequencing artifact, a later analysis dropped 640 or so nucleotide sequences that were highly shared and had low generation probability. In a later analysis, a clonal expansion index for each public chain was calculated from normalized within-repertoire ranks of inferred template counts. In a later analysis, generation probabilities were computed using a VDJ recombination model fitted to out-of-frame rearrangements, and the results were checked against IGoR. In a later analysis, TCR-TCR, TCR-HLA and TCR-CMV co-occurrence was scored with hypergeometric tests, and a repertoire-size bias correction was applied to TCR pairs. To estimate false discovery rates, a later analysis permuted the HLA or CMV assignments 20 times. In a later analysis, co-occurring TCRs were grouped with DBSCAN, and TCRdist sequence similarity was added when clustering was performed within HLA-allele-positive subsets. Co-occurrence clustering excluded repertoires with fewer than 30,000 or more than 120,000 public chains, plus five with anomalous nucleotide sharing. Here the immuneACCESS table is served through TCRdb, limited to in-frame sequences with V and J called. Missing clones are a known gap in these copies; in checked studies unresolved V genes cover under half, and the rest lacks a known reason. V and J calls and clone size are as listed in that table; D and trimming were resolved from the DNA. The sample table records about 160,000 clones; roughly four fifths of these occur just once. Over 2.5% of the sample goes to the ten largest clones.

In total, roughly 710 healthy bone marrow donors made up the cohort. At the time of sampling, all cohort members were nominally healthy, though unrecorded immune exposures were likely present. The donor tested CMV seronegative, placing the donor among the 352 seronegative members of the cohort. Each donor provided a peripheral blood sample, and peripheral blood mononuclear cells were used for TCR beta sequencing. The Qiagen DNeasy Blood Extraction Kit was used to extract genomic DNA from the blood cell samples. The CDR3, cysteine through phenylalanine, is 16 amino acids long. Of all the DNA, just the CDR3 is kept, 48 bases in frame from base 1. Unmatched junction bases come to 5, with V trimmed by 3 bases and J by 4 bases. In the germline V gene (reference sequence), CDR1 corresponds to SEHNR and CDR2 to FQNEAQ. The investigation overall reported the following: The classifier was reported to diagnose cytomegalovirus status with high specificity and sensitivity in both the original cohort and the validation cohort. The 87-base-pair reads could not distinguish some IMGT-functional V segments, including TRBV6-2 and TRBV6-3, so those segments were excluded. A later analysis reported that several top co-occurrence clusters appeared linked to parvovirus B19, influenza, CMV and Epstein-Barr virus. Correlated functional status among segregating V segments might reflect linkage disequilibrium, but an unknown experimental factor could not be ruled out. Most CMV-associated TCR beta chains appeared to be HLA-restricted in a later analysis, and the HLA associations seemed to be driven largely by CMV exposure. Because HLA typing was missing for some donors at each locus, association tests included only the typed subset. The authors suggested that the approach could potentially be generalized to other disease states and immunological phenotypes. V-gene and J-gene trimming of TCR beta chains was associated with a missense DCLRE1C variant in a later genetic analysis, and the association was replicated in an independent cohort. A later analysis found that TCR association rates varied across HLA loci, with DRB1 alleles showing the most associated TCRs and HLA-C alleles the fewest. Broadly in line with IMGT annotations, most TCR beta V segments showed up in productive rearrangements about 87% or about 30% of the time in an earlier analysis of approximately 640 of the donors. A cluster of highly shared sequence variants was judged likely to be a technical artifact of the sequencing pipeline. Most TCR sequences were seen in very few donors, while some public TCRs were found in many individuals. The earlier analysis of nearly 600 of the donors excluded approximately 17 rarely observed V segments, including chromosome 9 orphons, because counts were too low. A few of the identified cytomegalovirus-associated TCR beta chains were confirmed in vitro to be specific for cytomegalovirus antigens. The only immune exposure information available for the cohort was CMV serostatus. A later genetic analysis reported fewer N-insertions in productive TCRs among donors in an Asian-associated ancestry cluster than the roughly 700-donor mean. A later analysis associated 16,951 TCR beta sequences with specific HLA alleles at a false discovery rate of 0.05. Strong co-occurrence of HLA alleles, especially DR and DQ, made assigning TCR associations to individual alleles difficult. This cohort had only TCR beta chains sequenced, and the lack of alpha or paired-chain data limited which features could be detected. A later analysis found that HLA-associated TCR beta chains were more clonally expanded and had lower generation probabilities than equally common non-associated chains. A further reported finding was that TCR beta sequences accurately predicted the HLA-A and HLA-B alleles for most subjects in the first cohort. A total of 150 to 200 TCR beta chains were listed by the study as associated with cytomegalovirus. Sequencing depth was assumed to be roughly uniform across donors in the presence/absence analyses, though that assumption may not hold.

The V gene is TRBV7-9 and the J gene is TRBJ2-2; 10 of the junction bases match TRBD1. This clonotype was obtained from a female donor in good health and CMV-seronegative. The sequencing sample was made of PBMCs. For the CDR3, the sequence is CASSFRQGAGTGELFF. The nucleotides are TGTGCCAGCAGCTTTCGACAGGGGGCAGGCACCGGGGAGCTGTTTTTT.